There are a few counts of the clone carrying this TCR beta chain. The antigen remains unidentified. This CDR3 contains 14 residues. Losses at the gene ends were 8 bases for V and 7 bases for J; bases not matched to a gene: 7. Looked up from germline, CDR1 is WNHNN and CDR2 is SYGVQD (reference sequence). The sample is drawn from a study of shared clonotypes between healthy human individuals. Each replicate PCR on the sorted subsets used 200 to 250 ng DNA (roughly 30,000 T cell genomes). Only in-frame clones appear in the TCRdb table, and some are missing; sequencing was by immunoSEQ multiplex PCR. The sample consists of around 510,000 clones, approximately 95% of them appearing once. Whole-study results and caveats: Lower generation probabilities were found for non-shared clonotypes than for those shared by all four donors.

This clonotype was sampled from a woman in her twenties or thirties in good health. The rearrangement joins TRBV10-1 to TRBJ2-2, with 10 nucleotides matching TRBD1. The sample consisted of naive CD4+ T cells sorted from blood. As for subset: CD45RA+ positively selected. CDR3 sequence reads: CASGRDRGRGELFF. The CDR3 DNA reads as TGCGCCAGCGGGAGGGACAGGGGTCGCGGGGAGCTGTTTTTT.